This record covers a single T cell receptor beta chain. The specificity of this receptor is unknown. No much larger clone is present one base from it, and per-base qualities are unavailable. Collaborating institutions collected whole blood in K2EDTA tubes following their own protocols. For TCRbeta analysis, collaborators shipped samples in one of three forms: frozen whole blood, isolated PBMCs, or DNA extracted from either of those sample types. According to the germline V gene, CDR1 reads MNHEY and CDR2 reads SVGAGI. V loses 6 bases at its end and J loses 1 base; junction bases beyond the gene matches: 5. Spanning cysteine to phenylalanine, the CDR3 consists of 15 amino acids. Of all the DNA, just the CDR3 is kept, 45 bases in frame from base 1. TCRbeta CDR3 regions were amplified from genomic DNA by means of the immunoSEQ Assay, a bias-controlled multiplex PCR. Concerning the study's data processing: Nucleated cell counts per sample were estimated from amplification of reference gene primers within the assay. Sequence reads were collapsed and filtered to measure the absolute abundance of every unique TCRbeta CDR3 rearrangement. For each sample, productive Simpson clonality was calculated as the square root of Simpson's diversity index over productive rearrangements. TCRdb stores this immuneACCESS table with in-frame sequences only. Part of the clones is absent; in the studies checked, under half of the shortfall reflects unresolved V genes, and no reason is known for the rest. The V and J calls and the clone size are those of that table, but D and trimming were determined from the DNA. The sample has fewer than 150,000 clones on record, less than 85% of them singletons. The ten largest clones represent under 9.5% of the sample.

These data are taken from a study of blood T cell repertoires in COVID-19 (dated by TCRdb to the early 2020s). The study in broad terms: The collaborator samples originated in the United States, Italy and Spain and spanned the acute and convalescent phases of COVID-19. The prospective study material was composed of cDNA or gDNA derived from T cells, B-cell-depleted T cells, or PBMCs. Subjects who had been exposed to COVID-19, were actively infected with it, or had recovered from it provided the deeply sampled blood TCRbeta repertoires that made up the dataset. The repertoires were made available in a free public database intended to serve as a resource for research on the immune response to SARS-CoV-2. Samples were obtained from the ongoing ImmuneRACE study (first 160 participants) and from over 1,000 subjects provided by 6 global collaborators. The sample metadata nearly always contained a de-identified subject ID, COVID-19 status, age in years and sex. Where available, HLA class I and class II types were obtained from metadata supplied by the sample provider rather than from assay-based typing.

On the study overall, not on this receptor specifically: How much clinical and demographic metadata was included differed by source and by participant, and the metadata was provided uncurated.

Sample: peripheral blood. The sequence derives from a woman older than 75 in a cohort sampled during active or convalescent COVID-19. The chain is encoded by TRBV6-5 joined to TRBJ1-5; TRBD1 fits 8 bases in the junction. The CDR3 reads as follows: CASSTGGISNQPQHF. The sequenced DNA is TGTGCCAGCAGCACAGGGGGTATAAGCAATCAGCCCCAGCATTTT.